The clone carrying this TCR beta chain occurred a few times. Antigen unknown. The data were taken from a study of T cells in Graves' hyperthyroidism and ophthalmopathy. Study-wide points: Ophthalmopathy, which appeared later, was predicted by the model a median 6.5 months before onset.

Uncontrolled infection, other autoimmune disease, pregnancy or lactation barred patients from enrollment. This sample holds PBMCs from around 9.9 ml fresh peripheral blood. The V gene lost 3 bases and the J gene lost 1 base, with 13 bases spanning the gap. Germline V gene sequence: CDR1 DFQATT, CDR2 SNEGSKA (reference sequence). The CDR3 contains 16 residues. The CDR3 regions of TCR beta were amplified from RNA transcripts. The HTBI primer set served for first-round RT-PCR of the TCR CDR3. TCRdb fed the multiplex PCR reads into MiXCR, producing one record per CDR3 protein. The sample holds hundreds of thousands of distinct CDR3 sequences; around 19% are singletons and the top ten take around 17%.

Sequenced: blood. This TCR derives from a woman between 50 and 59 years old with Graves' hyperthyroidism that later progressed to Graves' ophthalmopathy. The chain couples TRBV20-1 to TRBJ1-6; D is perhaps TRBD1 (5 bases). This chain's CDR3 is CSASVGGASYNSPLHF. For the CDR3, the DNA is TGCAGTGCTAGCGTTGGGGGAGCGTCCTATAATTCACCCCTCCACTTT.